This T cell receptor (beta chain) is drawn from a study of CD8 T cells in ankylosing spondylitis. TCRdb reprocessed the 5' RACE reads via MiXCR and lists one record per CDR3 protein. The data hold about 750,000 distinct CDR3 sequences, with under 20% observed a single time. Regarding the study as a whole: A TCR beta motif made of 7 to 9 highly homologous variants seemed typical of ankylosing spondylitis blood.

This clonotype showed up many times. Its antigen is not known. Germline lookup yields CDR1 SGHTA and CDR2 FQGNSA. There are 15 residues in the CDR3. V lost 4 bases and J 7 bases, leaving 18 bases between the germline ends. This chain links TRBV7-2 with TRBJ2-3; D may match TRBD1 or TRBD2 (5 bases each). The receptor was isolated from a male donor with ankylosing spondylitis. Sequenced input: blood, either unsorted or a sorted T cell fraction (not recorded which). As DNA, the CDR3 is TGTGCCAGCAGCTCCTCCCCGGGACCGCAGTATACGCAGTATTTT. Translated, it gives CASSSSPGPQYTQYF.